This paragraph covers one T cell receptor beta chain sequence. The data originate from a study of OX40 agonist ivuxolimab in advanced cancers. Profiling relied on immunoSEQ multiplex PCR, and the TCRdb table lists in-frame clones only, not all of them. The sample includes approximately 23,000 clones, approximately 88% of them seen just once. Germline V gene data show CDR1 as SGDLS and CDR2 as YYNGEE. V lost 7 bases to trimming and J lost 5 bases; unmatched junction nucleotides: 12. The CDR3 is 15 residues long. Sequenced here: CD4+ or CD8+ T cells sorted from blood, sampled in a trial of the OX40 agonist ivuxolimab. The clonotype comes from an adult with an advanced solid tumor such as melanoma, head and neck, liver or kidney cancer. The chain links TRBV9 to TRBJ2-7; 10 nucleotides line up with TRBD1. The CDR3 loop is CASSLPGTGDDEQYF. CDR3 coding DNA: TGTGCCAGCTCCCTCCCCGGGACAGGGGACGACGAGCAGTACTTC. Full variable domain (missing parts from reference TRBV9 and TRBJ2-7): DSGVTQTPKHLITATGQRVTLRCSPRSGDLSVYWYQQSLDQGLQFLIQYYNGEERAKGNILERFSAQQFPDLHSELNLSSLELGDSALYFCASSLPGTGDDEQYFGPGTRLTVT.